This T cell receptor (beta chain) was found in a study of T cells in Graves' hyperthyroidism and ophthalmopathy. Amplification of TCR beta CDR3 regions was performed using RNA transcripts as template. First-round RT-PCR targeting the TCR CDR3 was performed with the HTBI primer set. TCRdb reprocessed the multiplex PCR reads with MiXCR, giving one entry per CDR3 protein. Of 410,000 or so distinct CDR3 sequences listed, about 15% are singletons. Study observations and caveats: Ophthalmopathy cases were set apart from stable hyperthyroidism by a 13 V-J model. Most thyroid clonotypes expanded above 0.001 were also detected in blood. Prediction of ophthalmopathy progression came a median approximately 6.5 months pre-onset.

V gave up 0 bases and J gave up 3 bases, with 6 bases separating them. The length of the CDR3 is 13 residues. Clinical symptoms, serum thyroxine, TRAb, thyroid ultrasound and orbital computed tomography established diagnosis. In this sample, this clonotype turned up many times. As yet, its antigen is unknown. The chain combines TRBV12-3 or TRBV12-4 with TRBJ2-7; D ambiguous. This TCR was sampled from a man younger than 30 with Graves' ophthalmopathy. The sample consisted of blood. CDR3 sequence reads: CASSLAGYYEQYF. The CDR3 nucleotides read TGTGCCAGCAGTTTAGCGGGTTACTACGAGCAGTACTTC.